The T cell receptor (beta chain) under discussion was sequenced for a study of CD8+ T cells in alopecia areata. cDNA reverse transcribed from extracted RNA served as the sequencing template. TCRdb's table, derived via immunoSEQ multiplex PCR, lists solely in-frame clones and lacks some. This table has 160,000 or so clones, 55% to 75% appearing once. Germline V CDR1 and CDR2: SGHRS, YFSETQ. V dropped 6 bases and J dropped 4; count of bases not matched to a gene: 4. The CDR3 totals 13 residues. Treatment denoted: oral pan-JAK inhibitor, 5-10 mg twice daily. Peripheral blood, together with lesional scalp punch biopsies, was collected from alopecia areata patients. Sorting of PBMCs yielded the CD4+ and CD8+ T cells.

V usage is TRBV5-1 and J usage is TRBJ2-5; 9 nucleotides line up with TRBD1. The source material was CD4+ T cells sorted from blood, sampled at week 4, from a patient treated with tofacitinib. The sequence came from a human donor with alopecia areata. The CDR3, as DNA: TGCGCCAGCAATACAGGGGGCGTAGAGACCCAGTACTTC. This codes for CASNTGGVETQYF. The variable domain in full, with the rest retrieved from reference TRBV5-1 and TRBJ2-5, is KAGVTQTPRYLIKTRGQQVTLSCSPISGHRSVSWYQQTPGQGLQFLFEYFSETQRNKGNFPGRFSGRQFSNSRSEMNVSTLELGDSALYLCASNTGGVETQYFGPGTRLLVL.